This TCR beta chain was sequenced in a study of T cells expressing NK-cell markers. Study at large: Among the eight sequenced donors, seven tested HCMV-seropositive and one tested seronegative.

In the case of this clonotype: Its antigen is unknown.

The CDR3 totals 16 residues. UMI-tagged 5'RACE template switching yielded the TCR beta cDNA. Reprocessing the 5' RACE reads, TCRdb reports a single entry for every CDR3 protein and omits DNA. Recorded for this sample: over 100,000 distinct CDR3 sequences. Broader study findings: Six or seven donors carried dominant NKG2C+ clonotypes that made up roughly 1.0-7.5% of their CD8+ T cells. Whether the expanded NKG2C+ T cell clones recognized HCMV remained unclear.

The chain joins TRBV12-3 or TRBV12-4 to TRBJ2-5; with no DNA, the TCRdb D assignment of TRBD2 cannot be verified. The TCR comes from a woman aged 18-69 years in good health. Sequencing was done on a sample of blood T cells: a sorted CD56 or NKG2C T cell subset, CD4+ or CD8+ T cells, or bulk PBMC T cells (not recorded which). The CDR3 reads CASSLAGTSGIETQYF.